Below are 13 T cell receptor beta chains sequenced from a single sample in a study of shared clonotypes between healthy human individuals. Assay used: immunoSEQ multiplex PCR; TCRdb lists only in-frame clones, some missing. Here the sample spans roughly 2 million clones, nearly 97% being singletons. Material for sequencing was naive CD4+ T cells sorted from blood. The sample's subset: CD45RA+ positively selected. The receptors shown here come from a man in his late teens or twenties in good health.

The genes are TRBV10-2 and TRBJ2-5; D is undetermined. Per germline, CDR1 WSHSY and CDR2 SAAADI. The V end lost 4 bases, the J end lost 1 base, and 13 bases lay between the germline ends. This CDR3 is built from 15 residues. The CDR3 spells CASSGLGSIQETQYF. In DNA form, the CDR3 reads TGCGCCAGCAGTGGCCTTGGGTCCATCCAAGAGACCCAGTACTTC.

This clone was detected only once. V gene TRBV2 combines with J gene TRBJ2-7, with TRBD1 as a possible D gene (6 bases). The CDR3 is made up of 17 amino acids. Germline CDR1 is SNHLY and CDR2 is FYNNEI. Trimming took off 6 bases at V and 1 base at J, with 22 bases between the two ends. In DNA, the CDR3 is TGTGCCAGCAGGCCTTCCGGGACAACTACCTTTTCCTACGAGCAGTACTTC. Protein sequence: CASRPSGTTTFSYEQYF. The variable domain in full, with the rest retrieved from reference TRBV2 and TRBJ2-7, is EPEVTQTPSHQVTQMGQEVILRCVPISNHLYFYWYRQILGQKVEFLVSFYNNEISEKSEIFDDQFSVERPDGSNFTLKIRSTKLEDSAMYFCASRPSGTTTFSYEQYFGPGTRLTVT.

The chain joins TRBV5-1 to TRBJ2-2; 8 nucleotides line up with TRBD2. The V and J ends lost 0 bases and 5 bases, in that order; junction bases with no gene match: 3. Looked up from germline, CDR1 is SGHRS and CDR2 is YFSETQ. CDR3 size: 15 residues. The CDR3 region is CASSLEREGTGELFF. The CDR3 region has the DNA TGCGCCAGCAGCTTGGAACGGGAGGGGACCGGGGAGCTGTTTTTT. Combining the CDR3 with reference TRBV5-1 and TRBJ2-2 gives the whole variable domain KAGVTQTPRYLIKTRGQQVTLSCSPISGHRSVSWYQQTPGQGLQFLFEYFSETQRNKGNFPGRFSGRQFSNSRSEMNVSTLELGDSALYLCASSLEREGTGELFFGEGSRLTVL.

This sequence joins TRBV18 and TRBJ2-2; D is ambiguous. The germline V and J ends were trimmed by 3 bases and 2 bases, with 10 bases remaining between them. The germline gives CDR1 KGHSH, CDR2 LQKENI. CDR3 length equals 15 residues. CDR3 sequence: CASSPYQTNTGELFF. The DNA of the CDR3 is TGTGCCAGCTCACCTTATCAAACCAACACCGGGGAGCTGTTTTTT.

The gene calls are TRBV6-5 and TRBJ2-5; D is ambiguous. This CDR3 has 13 residues. Germline V gene sequence: CDR1 MNHEY, CDR2 SVGAGI. V lost 7 bases to trimming and J lost 4 bases, with 13 bases between them. In nucleotides, the CDR3 is TGTGCCAGCAAGAGGATCCCCGGAGAGACCCAGTACTTC. Translation: CASKRIPGETQYF.

This clone was seen only once. This chain joins TRBV4-1 and TRBJ2-6; D is unclear. Between the trimmed V and J ends, which lost 1 base and 0 bases, there was a span of 10 bases. CDR1 MGHRA and CDR2 YSYEKL come from the germline V gene. The CDR3 totals 17 residues. The CDR3 loop reads CASSQGAAFSGANVLTF. CDR3 DNA: TGCGCCAGCAGCCAAGGGGCGGCTTTCTCTGGGGCCAACGTCCTGACTTTC.

The genes are TRBV28 and TRBJ1-1, with 12 bases identical to TRBD1. From germline, CDR1 is MDHEN and CDR2 SYDVKM. The CDR3 is made up of 15 amino acids. J lost 4 bases, V lost 5 bases, and 5 bases had no gene match. In nucleotides, the CDR3 is TGTGCCAGCAGTCGACCGGGACAGGGGGCCACTGAAGCTTTCTTT. This encodes CASSRPGQGATEAFF.

In nucleotides, the CDR3 is TGTGCCAGCAGTGGGGCTAGCGGGCTGAAAGAGACCCAGTACTTC. It encodes CASSGASGLKETQYF. V is TRBV25-1 and J is TRBJ2-5; 8 bases line up with TRBD2. This CDR3 is built from 15 residues. CDR1 is MGHDK and CDR2 is SYGVNS in the germline V gene. The V and J ends lost 4 bases and 3 bases, in that order; junction bases with no gene match: 7. The full variable domain, rest sourced from reference TRBV25-1 and TRBJ2-5, is EADIYQTPRYLVIGTGKKITLECSQTMGHDKMYWYQQDPGMELHLIHYSYGVNSTEKGDLSSESTVSRIRTEHFPLTLESARPSHTSQYLCASSGASGLKETQYFGPGTRLLVL.

The chain joins TRBV7-2 to TRBJ1-6; D not resolved. V lost 2 bases and J 15 bases, leaving 11 bases between the germline ends. The CDR3 totals 12 residues. Germline lookup yields CDR1 SGHTA and CDR2 FQGNSA. CDR3 coding DNA: TGTGCCAGCAGCTTACAGGATGATCTCCTCCACTTT. Translating it yields CASSLQDDLLHF.

The chain has TRBV5-1 and TRBJ2-3; TRBD2 aligns across 10 bases. V lost 1 base, J lost 4 bases, and 6 bases stayed unmatched. There are 16 residues in the CDR3. The V gene's germline CDR1 is SGHRS and CDR2 YFSETQ. CDR3 sequence reads: CASSLNPSGSADTQYF. Here the CDR3 DNA reads TGCGCCAGCAGCTTGAACCCTAGCGGGAGCGCAGATACGCAGTATTTT.

The chain carries TRBV28 and TRBJ1-1; possibly TRBD1 for D (6 bases). Trimming took 5 bases from V and 0 from J, leaving 13 bases between them. Germline loops: CDR1 MDHEN, CDR2 SYDVKM. This CDR3 spans 15 amino acids. This CDR3 is CASSSSGTLNTEAFF. CDR3 DNA sequence: TGTGCCAGCAGTAGTTCCGGGACATTGAACACTGAAGCTTTCTTT.

This chain joins TRBV28 and TRBJ1-5, with D perhaps TRBD1 (5 bases). Germline V CDR1 and CDR2: MDHEN, SYDVKM. Trimming left V 6 bases short and J 0 bases short, with 15 bases between. The CDR3 runs to 16 residues. CDR3 coding DNA: TGTGCCAGCAGCTCTGGGGGGTACTATAGCAATCAGCCCCAGCATTTT. Residues: CASSSGGYYSNQPQHF.

The rearrangement links TRBV30 to TRBJ1-1, with D possibly being TRBD1 (6 bases). The CDR3 is 13 amino acids. Germline V gives CDR1 GTSNPN, CDR2 SVGIG (reference sequence). Trimming pared 5 bases from V and 3 bases from J, leaving 13 bases between. CDR3 amino acids: CAWSDRRDTEAFF. The CDR3 coding sequence is TGTGCCTGGTCTGACAGGAGGGACACTGAAGCTTTCTTT.